Here is one TCR beta chain with its context. These data belong to a study of blood T cell repertoires in COVID-19. About the study: Samples representing acute and convalescent COVID-19 were sourced from the United States, Italy and Spain. PBMCs, B-cell-depleted T cells, or T cells provided the cDNA or gDNA that made up the material.

Germline lookup yields CDR1 SNHLY and CDR2 FYNNEI. Trimming removed 5 bases from V and 7 bases from J, with 18 bases in between. This CDR3 contains 14 residues. Original handling: Amplifying reference gene primers gave estimates of nucleated cell counts. TCRdb's table, derived via immunoSEQ multiplex PCR, lists solely in-frame clones and lacks some. Clonal size and the V and J genes are those of that table, whereas D and trimming came from the DNA. The profile shows about 170,000 clones, about 93% of them singletons. The TCR was taken from a woman in her forties or fifties with acute or convalescent COVID-19. Sequences were obtained from peripheral blood. The rearrangement joins TRBV2 to TRBJ2-7, with D maybe TRBD2 (5 bases). In DNA form, the CDR3 reads TGTGCCAGCAGTAACCGGGATCCCTTATGGGAGCAGTACTTC. Amino acid sequence: CASSNRDPLWEQYF.